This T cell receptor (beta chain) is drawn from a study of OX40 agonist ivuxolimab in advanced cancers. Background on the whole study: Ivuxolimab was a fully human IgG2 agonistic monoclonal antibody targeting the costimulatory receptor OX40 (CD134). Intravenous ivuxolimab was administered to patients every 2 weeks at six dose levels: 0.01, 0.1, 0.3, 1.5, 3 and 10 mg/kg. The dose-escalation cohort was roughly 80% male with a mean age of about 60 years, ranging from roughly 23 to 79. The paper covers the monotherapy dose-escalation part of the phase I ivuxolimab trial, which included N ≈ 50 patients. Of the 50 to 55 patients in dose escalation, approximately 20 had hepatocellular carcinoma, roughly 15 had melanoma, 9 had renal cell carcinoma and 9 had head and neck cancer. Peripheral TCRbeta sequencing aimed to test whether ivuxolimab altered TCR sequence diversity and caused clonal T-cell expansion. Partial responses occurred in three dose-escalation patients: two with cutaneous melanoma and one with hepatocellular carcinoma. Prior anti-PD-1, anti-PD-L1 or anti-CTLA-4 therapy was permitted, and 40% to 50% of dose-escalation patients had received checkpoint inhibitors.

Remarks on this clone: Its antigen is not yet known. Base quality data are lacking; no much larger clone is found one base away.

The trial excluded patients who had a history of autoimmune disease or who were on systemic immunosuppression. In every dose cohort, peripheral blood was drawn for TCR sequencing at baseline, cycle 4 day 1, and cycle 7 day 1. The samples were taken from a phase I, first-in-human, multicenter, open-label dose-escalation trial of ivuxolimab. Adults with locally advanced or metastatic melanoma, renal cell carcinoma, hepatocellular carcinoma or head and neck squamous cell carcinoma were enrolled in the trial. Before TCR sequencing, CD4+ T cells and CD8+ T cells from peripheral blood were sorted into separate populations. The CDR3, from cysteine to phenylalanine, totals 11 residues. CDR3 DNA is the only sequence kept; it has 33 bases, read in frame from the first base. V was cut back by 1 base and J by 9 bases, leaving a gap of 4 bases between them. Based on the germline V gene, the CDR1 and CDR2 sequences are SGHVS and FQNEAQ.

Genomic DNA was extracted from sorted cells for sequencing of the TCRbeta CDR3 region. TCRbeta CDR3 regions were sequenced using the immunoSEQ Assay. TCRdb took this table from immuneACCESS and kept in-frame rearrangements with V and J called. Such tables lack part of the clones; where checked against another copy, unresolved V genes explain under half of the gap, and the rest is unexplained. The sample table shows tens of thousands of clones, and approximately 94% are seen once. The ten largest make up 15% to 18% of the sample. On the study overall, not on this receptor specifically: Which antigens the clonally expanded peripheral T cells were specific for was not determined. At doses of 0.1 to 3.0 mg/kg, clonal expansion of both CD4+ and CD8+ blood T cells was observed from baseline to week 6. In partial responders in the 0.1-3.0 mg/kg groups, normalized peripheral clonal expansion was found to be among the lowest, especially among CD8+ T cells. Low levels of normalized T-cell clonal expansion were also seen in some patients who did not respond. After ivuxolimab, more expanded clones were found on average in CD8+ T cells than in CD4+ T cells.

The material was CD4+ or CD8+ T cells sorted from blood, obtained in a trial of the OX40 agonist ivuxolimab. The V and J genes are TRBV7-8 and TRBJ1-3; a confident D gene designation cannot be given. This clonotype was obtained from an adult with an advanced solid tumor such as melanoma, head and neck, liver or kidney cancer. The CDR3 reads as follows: CASSLEGTIYF. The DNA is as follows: TGTGCCAGCAGCTTAGAAGGCACCATATATTTT.